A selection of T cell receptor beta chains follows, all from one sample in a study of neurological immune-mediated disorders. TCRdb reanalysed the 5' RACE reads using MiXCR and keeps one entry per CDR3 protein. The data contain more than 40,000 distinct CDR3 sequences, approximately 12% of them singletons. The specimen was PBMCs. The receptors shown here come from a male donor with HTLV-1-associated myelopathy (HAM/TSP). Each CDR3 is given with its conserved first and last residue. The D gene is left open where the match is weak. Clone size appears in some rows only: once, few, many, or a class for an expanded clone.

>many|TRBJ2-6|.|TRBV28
CASTGANVLTF
TGTGCCAGCACTGGGGCCAACGTCCTGACTTTC
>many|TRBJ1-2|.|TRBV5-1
CASSLEEDGYGYTF
TGCGCCAGCAGCTTGGAGGAAGACGGCTATGGCTACACCTTC
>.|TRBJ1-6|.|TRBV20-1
CGARDRAGGWGNSPLHF
TGCGGTGCTAGAGATCGTGCCGGAGGGTGGGGTAATTCACCCCTCCACTTT
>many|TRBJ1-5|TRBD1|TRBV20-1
CSARDSGTGAYSNQPQHF
TGCAGTGCTAGGGATTCCGGGACAGGGGCTTATAGCAATCAGCCCCAGCATTTT
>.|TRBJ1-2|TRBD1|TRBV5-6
CASSQTGRTNYGYTF
TGTGCCAGCAGCCAGACAGGGCGTACTAACTATGGCTACACCTTC
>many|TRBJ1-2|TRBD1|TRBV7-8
CASSPRTGFNTF
TGTGCCAGCAGCCCGCGGACAGGGTTCAACACCTTC
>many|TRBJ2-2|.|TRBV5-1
CASSLQDTGELFF
TGCGCCAGCAGCCTCCAGGACACCGGGGAGCTGTTTTTT
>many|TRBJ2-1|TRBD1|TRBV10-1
CASSVDRGPRSYNEQFF
TGCGCCAGCAGTGTAGACAGGGGTCCCCGCTCCTACAATGAGCAGTTCTTC
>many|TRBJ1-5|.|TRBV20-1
CSARDRRAQHF
TGCAGTGCTAGAGATCGTAGAGCCCAGCATTTT
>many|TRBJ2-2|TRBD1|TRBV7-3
CASSAAGQGATGELFF
TGTGCCAGCTCCGCGGCAGGACAGGGGGCGACCGGGGAGCTGTTTTTT
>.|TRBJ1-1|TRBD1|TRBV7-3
CASSPNRGGTEAFF
TGTGCCAGCAGCCCAAACAGGGGAGGTACTGAAGCTTTCTTT